These T cell receptor beta chains were read from a single sample in a study of graft-versus-host responses after intestinal transplantation. Repertoires were generated with immunoSEQ multiplex PCR, while TCRdb's copy carries only in-frame clones and drops some. The table includes around 20,000 clones, roughly 33% detected once. Sequenced material: alloreactive CD8+ T cells from a mixed lymphocyte reaction culture, taken before intestinal transplant. These receptors all stem from a human patient who received an intestinal transplant. Both conserved end residues are part of each CDR3. A D gene is named only where the DNA matches it firmly.

v_gene	d_gene	j_gene	CDR3aa
TRBV10-3	NA	TRBJ2-5	CATEEEVGQETQYF
TRBV27	NA	TRBJ2-7	CASSWGGGSSYEQYF
TRBV7-8	TRBD2	TRBJ2-5	CASSLTGGQETQYF
TRBV11-1	NA	TRBJ1-1	CASSFAGQGTEAFF
TRBV10-1	NA	TRBJ2-2	CASSESRPLSNTGELFF
TRBV11-2	NA	TRBJ2-1	CASSPVIALGAAYNEQFF
TRBV7-2	NA	TRBJ1-1	CASSGGENTEAFF
TRBV12-5	NA	TRBJ2-7	CASADTYEQYF
TRBV6-5	NA	TRBJ1-5	CASSSGPRRNQPQHF
TRBV4-1	TRBD2	TRBJ2-1	CASSRIFPSGSYNEQFF
TRBV6-6	NA	TRBJ2-2	CASSYSGGGELFF
TRBV7-9	NA	TRBJ1-1	CASSIPGTLNTEAFF
TRBV9	TRBD1	TRBJ1-1	CASSKPWDRQNTEAFF
TRBV6-6	TRBD1	TRBJ2-7	CASKGQSYEQYF
TRBV6-5	TRBD2	TRBJ2-7	CASSPRTSGGDEQYF
TRBV4-1	TRBD1	TRBJ1-5	CASSPANRDRNQPQHF
TRBV4-3	NA	TRBJ2-5	CASSQGAGQETQYF